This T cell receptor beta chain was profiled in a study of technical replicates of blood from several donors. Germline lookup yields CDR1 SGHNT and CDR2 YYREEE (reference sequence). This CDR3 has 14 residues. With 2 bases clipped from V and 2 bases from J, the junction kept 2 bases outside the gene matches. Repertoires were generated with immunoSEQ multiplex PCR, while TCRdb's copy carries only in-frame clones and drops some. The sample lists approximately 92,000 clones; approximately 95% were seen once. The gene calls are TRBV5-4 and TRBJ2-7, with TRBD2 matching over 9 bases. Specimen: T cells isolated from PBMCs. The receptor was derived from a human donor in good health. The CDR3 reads CASSFGGRAYEQYF. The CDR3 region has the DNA TGTGCCAGCAGCTTTGGCGGGAGGGCCTACGAGCAGTACTTC.